The rows below give T cell receptor beta chains drawn from one sample of a study of shared T cell receptors in the human thymus. Generated by immunoSEQ multiplex PCR, the TCRdb table keeps only in-frame clones and is missing some. The sample yields 600,000 to 900,000 clones, approximately 85% seen once. This sample was also put to use in a study of human thymus T cells.

Sample: thymocytes. The receptors here all came from a girl less than two years old with a congenital heart defect. Each CDR3 is given with its conserved first and last residue. D genes are given only for firm matches. Some rows mark clone size as missing; the rest say once, few, many or name a class of expanded clone.

-,TRBJ1-1,TRBV6-6,-,TGTGCCAGCAGTTACTTAGCATCCGACGCGACTGAAGCTTTCTTT,CASSYLASDATEAFF
TRBD1,TRBJ1-1,TRBV6-5,-,TGTGCCAGCAGGAGAGGAGACAGGGCGAACACTGAAGCTTTCTTT,CASRRGDRANTEAFF
TRBD1,TRBJ1-2,TRBV27,-,TGTGCCAGCAGTTTCCCCGGACAGGAGACGGTCTTC,CASSFPGQETVF
TRBD2,TRBJ2-1,TRBV10-3,-,TGTGCCATCAGTGAGTCTTCTAGCGGGGGCTATGAGCAGTTCTTC,CAISESSSGGYEQFF
TRBD2,TRBJ2-5,TRBV6-5,-,TGTGCCAGCAGCCAACTAGCGCGAGAGACCCAGTACTTC,CASSQLARETQYF
-,TRBJ1-3,TRBV4-3,-,TGCGCCAGCAGCCAAGAACCGGAGAGCTCTGGAAACACCATATATTTT,CASSQEPESSGNTIYF
TRBD2,TRBJ2-1,TRBV7-9,-,TGTGCCAGCAGCCCGGCCGGACTAGCGGCTTACAATGAGCAGTTCTTC,CASSPAGLAAYNEQFF
TRBD1,TRBJ1-2,TRBV6-5,once,TGTGCCAGCAGTATCCGTGACAGGGACCCTTATGGCTACACCTTC,CASSIRDRDPYGYTF
-,TRBJ1-2,TRBV30,-,TGTGCCTGGAGTGAAGGGAGGCTGCCGGGAGCTTCCTATGGCTACACCTTC,CAWSEGRLPGASYGYTF
-,TRBJ2-2,TRBV7-2,-,TGTGCCAGCAGCTTAGAGGCAGGGTCGAACACCGGGGAGCTGTTTTTT,CASSLEAGSNTGELFF
TRBD1,TRBJ2-7,TRBV5-1,-,TGCGCCAGCAGCTTGGAAGGGACAGGGGGTTACGAGCAGTACTTC,CASSLEGTGGYEQYF
-,TRBJ1-2,TRBV5-6,once,TGTGCCAGCAGCGTACGCGGTGTCGCGTCCAGCTATGGCTACACCTTC,CASSVRGVASSYGYTF
-,TRBJ2-3,TRBV5-1,once,TGCGCCAGCAGCTGGGGGCTAGCGGGCACAGATACGCAGTATTTT,CASSWGLAGTDTQYF